This TCR beta chain was captured by sequencing in a study of post-analysis software for immune sequencing data. Overall study results and limits: A handful of TRBV segments, including TRBV5-6, TRBV5-1 and TRBV20-1, were more frequent in patients than controls. Multiple sclerosis patients had significantly lower normalized Chao1 diversity than controls. F-measure co-clustering was strong for batch-matched samples.

TCR beta cDNA libraries included unique molecular identifiers. cDNA molecules numbering 400,000 to 550,000 came from roughly 1 to 10 million T cells. TCRdb re-derived calls from the PCR reads in MiXCR, one entry per CDR3 protein. The data contain approximately 570,000 distinct CDR3 sequences, about 40% of them seen just once; the ten biggest clones take up 1.7%. Per germline, CDR1 MNHNY and CDR2 SVGAGI (reference sequence). Trimming pared 0 bases from V and 5 bases from J, leaving 4 bases between. The CDR3 runs 12 residues. The sample holds a few counts of this clonotype. Its target is unknown. What was sequenced was blood. The rearrangement uses TRBV6-6 and TRBJ1-1; D unresolved. This TCR was sampled from a girl aged 10-17 years with multiple sclerosis. The CDR3 nucleotides are TGTGCCAGCAGTTACTCCTTTACTGAAGCTTTCTTT. Encoded protein: CASSYSFTEAFF.